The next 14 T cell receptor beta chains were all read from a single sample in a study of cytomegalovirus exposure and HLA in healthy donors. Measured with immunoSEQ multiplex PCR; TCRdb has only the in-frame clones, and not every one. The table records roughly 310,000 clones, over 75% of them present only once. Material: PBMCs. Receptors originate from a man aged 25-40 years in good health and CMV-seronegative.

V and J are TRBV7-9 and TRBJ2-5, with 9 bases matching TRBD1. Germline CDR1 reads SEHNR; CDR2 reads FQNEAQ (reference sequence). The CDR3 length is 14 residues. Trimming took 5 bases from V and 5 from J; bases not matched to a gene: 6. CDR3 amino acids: CASSLGTGRETQYF. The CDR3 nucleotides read TGTGCCAGCAGCCTCGGGACAGGGAGGGAGACCCAGTACTTC.

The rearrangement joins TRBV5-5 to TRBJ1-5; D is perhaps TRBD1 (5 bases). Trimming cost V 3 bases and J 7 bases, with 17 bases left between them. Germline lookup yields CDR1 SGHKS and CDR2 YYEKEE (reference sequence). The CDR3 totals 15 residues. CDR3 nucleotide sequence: TGTGCCAGCAGCTCCCTCTTGGACACCGGACAGCCCCAGCATTTT. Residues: CASSSLLDTGQPQHF.

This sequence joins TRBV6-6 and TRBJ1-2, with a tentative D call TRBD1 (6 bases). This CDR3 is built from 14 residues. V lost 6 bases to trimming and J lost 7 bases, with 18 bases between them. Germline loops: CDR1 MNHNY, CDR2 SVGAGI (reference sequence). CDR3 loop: CASSLDSGASGYTF. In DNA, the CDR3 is TGTGCCAGCAGCTTGGACAGCGGAGCTAGTGGCTACACCTTC.

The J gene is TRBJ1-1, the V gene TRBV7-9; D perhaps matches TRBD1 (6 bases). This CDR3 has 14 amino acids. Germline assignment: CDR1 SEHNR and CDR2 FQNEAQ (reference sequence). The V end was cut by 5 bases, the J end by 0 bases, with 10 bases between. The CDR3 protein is CASSPGHMNTEAFF. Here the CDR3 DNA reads TGTGCCAGCAGCCCGGGACATATGAACACTGAAGCTTTCTTT.

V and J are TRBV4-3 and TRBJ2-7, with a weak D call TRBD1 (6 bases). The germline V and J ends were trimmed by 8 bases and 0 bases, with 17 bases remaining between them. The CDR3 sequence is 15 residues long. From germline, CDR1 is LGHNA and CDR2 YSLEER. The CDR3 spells CASAPSQGNSYEQYF. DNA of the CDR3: TGCGCCAGCGCCCCATCACAGGGAAACTCCTACGAGCAGTACTTC.

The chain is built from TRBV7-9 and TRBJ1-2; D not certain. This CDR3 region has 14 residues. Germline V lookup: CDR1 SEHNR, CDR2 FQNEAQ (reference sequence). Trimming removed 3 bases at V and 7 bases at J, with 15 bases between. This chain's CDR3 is CASSFRRPEAGYTF. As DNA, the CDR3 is TGTGCCAGCAGCTTCAGACGCCCCGAGGCTGGCTACACCTTC.

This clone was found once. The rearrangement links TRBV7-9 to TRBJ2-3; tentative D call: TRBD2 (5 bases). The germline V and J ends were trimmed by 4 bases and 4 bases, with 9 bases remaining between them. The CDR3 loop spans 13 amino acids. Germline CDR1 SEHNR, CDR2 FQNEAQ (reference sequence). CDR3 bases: TGTGCCAGCAGCTCTAACGGGGCAGATACGCAGTATTTT. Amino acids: CASSSNGADTQYF.

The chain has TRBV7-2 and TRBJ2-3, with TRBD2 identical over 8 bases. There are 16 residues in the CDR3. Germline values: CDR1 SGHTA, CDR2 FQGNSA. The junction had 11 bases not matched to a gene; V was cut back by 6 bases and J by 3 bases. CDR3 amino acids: CASSLLERGFTDTQYF. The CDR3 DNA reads TGTGCCAGCAGTCTCCTTGAGCGGGGGTTTACAGATACGCAGTATTTT.

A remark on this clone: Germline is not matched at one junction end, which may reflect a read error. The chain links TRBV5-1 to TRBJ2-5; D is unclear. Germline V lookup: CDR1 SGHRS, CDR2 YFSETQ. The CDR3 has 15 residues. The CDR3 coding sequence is TGTGCCAGCAGCTTCGATTCCAGATTTCAGGAGACCCAGTACTTC. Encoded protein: CASSFDSRFQETQYF.

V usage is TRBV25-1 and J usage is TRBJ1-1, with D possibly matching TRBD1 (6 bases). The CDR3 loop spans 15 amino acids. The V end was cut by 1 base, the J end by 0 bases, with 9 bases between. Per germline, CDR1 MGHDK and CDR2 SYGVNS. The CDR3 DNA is TGTGCCAGCAGTGAATCCGGACAGCTGAACACTGAAGCTTTCTTT. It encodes CASSESGQLNTEAFF.

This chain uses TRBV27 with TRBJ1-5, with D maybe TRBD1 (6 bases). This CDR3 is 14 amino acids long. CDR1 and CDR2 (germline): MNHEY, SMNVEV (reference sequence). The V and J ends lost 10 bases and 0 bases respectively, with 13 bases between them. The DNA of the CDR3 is TGTGCCATCGGGACACCTGATAGCAATCAGCCCCAGCATTTT. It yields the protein CAIGTPDSNQPQHF.

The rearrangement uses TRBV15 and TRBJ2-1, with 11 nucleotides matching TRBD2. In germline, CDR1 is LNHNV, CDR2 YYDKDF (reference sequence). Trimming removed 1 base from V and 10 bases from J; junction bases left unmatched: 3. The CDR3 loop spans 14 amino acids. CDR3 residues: CATSRASGGIEQFF. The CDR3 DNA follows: TGTGCCACCAGCAGAGCTAGCGGGGGGATCGAGCAGTTCTTC.

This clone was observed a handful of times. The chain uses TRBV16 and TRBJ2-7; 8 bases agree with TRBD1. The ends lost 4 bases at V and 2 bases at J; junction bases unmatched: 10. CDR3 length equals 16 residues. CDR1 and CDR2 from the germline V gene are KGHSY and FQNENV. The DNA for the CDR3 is TGTGCCAGCAGCCCAAGACAGGGACAGGCCACCTACGAGCAGTACTTC. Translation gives CASSPRQGQATYEQYF.

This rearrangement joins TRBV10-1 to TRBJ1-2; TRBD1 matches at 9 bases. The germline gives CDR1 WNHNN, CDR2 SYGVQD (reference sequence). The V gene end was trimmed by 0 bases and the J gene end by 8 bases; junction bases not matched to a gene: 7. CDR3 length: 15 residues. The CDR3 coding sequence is TGCGCCAGCAGTGAGTCGGGACAGGGATGGCGCGGCTACACCTTC. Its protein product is CASSESGQGWRGYTF.